Reported below is one TCR beta chain. Its antigen is unidentified. The draw of peripheral blood yielded ten milliliters from each donor. PBMCs numbering at least 6.5 million were isolated per sample. Using a J-beta primer mix together with a sample-barcoded 5' primer, a second PCR was run for about 7 to 12 cycles. TCRdb used MiXCR to reprocess the 5' RACE reads, holding one entry per CDR3 protein. The data hold just over 1 million distinct CDR3 sequences, with 35% to 50% observed a single time. This entry belongs to a study of blood T cells in healthy people across ages. Notes on the study in general: The fall in TCR beta diversity per million T cells was roughly linear with age. Strong correlation linked observed beta diversity and percent naive T cells.

The V segment lost 4 bases and the J segment 4 bases; nucleotides outside the gene matches: 8. The CDR3 runs to 16 residues. Germline assignment: CDR1 SNHLY and CDR2 FYNNEI. Source material: blood. The TCR comes from a woman aged 55 to 70 in good health. The rearrangement uses TRBV2 and TRBJ2-1; 9 bases fit TRBD2. For the CDR3, the DNA is TGTGCCAGCAGTGGGCTTGGCCTAGCGGGGTACAATGAGCAGTTCTTC. Translating gives CASSGLGLAGYNEQFF.